These 26 T cell receptor beta chains came from one sample sequenced in a study of blood T cell repertoires in COVID-19. Profiling relied on immunoSEQ multiplex PCR, and the TCRdb table lists in-frame clones only, not all of them. The profile shows about 130,000 clones, approximately 89% of them singletons. The sequenced material came from peripheral blood. These receptors came from a woman between 65 and 79 years old with COVID-19, enrolled during active disease.

J is TRBJ2-2 and V is TRBV30; D is perhaps TRBD2 (6 bases). The CDR3 sequence is 12 residues long. V dropped 8 bases and J dropped 1 base, with 8 bases sitting between them. CDR1 and CDR2 (germline): GTSNPN, SVGIG (reference sequence). CDR3 bases: TGTGCCCGGGAGCAGAACACCGGGGAGCTGTTTTTT. Residues: CAREQNTGELFF. Combining the CDR3 with reference TRBV30 and TRBJ2-2 gives the whole variable domain SQTIHQWPATLVQPVGSPLSLECTVEGTSNPNLYWYRQAAGRGLQLLFYSVGIGQISSEVPQNLSASRPQDRQFILSSKKLLLSDSGFYLCAREQNTGELFFGEGSRLTVL.

The chain joins TRBV7-9 to TRBJ1-2; 9 bases match TRBD1. Germline CDR1 reads SEHNR; CDR2 reads FQNEAQ (reference sequence). This CDR3 is 12 amino acids long. V gave up 10 bases and J gave up 3 bases; unmatched junction bases: 3. The CDR3 spells CATRQGDYGYTF. CDR3 sequence (DNA): TGTGCCACACGACAGGGGGACTATGGCTACACCTTC.

This chain connects TRBV5-4 to TRBJ2-3, with a tentative D call TRBD2 (7 bases). V was cut by 1 base and J by 5 bases, with 17 bases left in between. The CDR3 spans 16 residues. Germline lookup yields CDR1 SGHNT and CDR2 YYREEE (reference sequence). CDR3 in amino acids: CASSLYRGAEGDTQYF. In DNA, the CDR3 is TGTGCCAGCAGCTTGTACCGGGGGGCCGAGGGAGATACGCAGTATTTT.

The J gene is TRBJ1-5, the V gene TRBV19, with no clear D. The CDR3 runs to 15 residues. Germline assignment: CDR1 LNHDA and CDR2 SQIVND (reference sequence). V was trimmed by 4 bases and J by 4 bases, leaving 14 bases between them. The CDR3 reads CASSTPQAGNQPQHF. DNA for the CDR3: TGTGCCAGTAGTACACCCCAGGCGGGGAATCAGCCCCAGCATTTT.

This clone was counted once. This CDR3 is CASSEDLNQPQHF. The CDR3 DNA reads as TGTGCCAGCAGTGAAGATTTAAATCAGCCCCAGCATTTT. The chain uses TRBV6-1 and TRBJ1-5; D gene unclear. Trimming stripped 1 base from V and 4 bases from J, with 5 bases between. Germline assignment: CDR1 MNHNS and CDR2 SASEGT. This CDR3 has 13 residues.

V usage is TRBV11-2 and J usage is TRBJ1-2; 8 nucleotides align to TRBD1. Germline-derived CDR1 and CDR2 are SGHAT and FQNNGV. The CDR3 extends over 18 amino acids. J gave up 0 bases and V 4 bases, and 13 bases lay outside the gene matches. The CDR3 sequence is CASSSVRDRTLTNYGYTF. The CDR3, as DNA: TGTGCCAGCAGCTCGGTTCGGGACAGGACCCTTACTAACTATGGCTACACCTTC.

The chain carries TRBV3-1 (or the pseudogene TRBV3-2) and TRBJ1-4, with D tentatively TRBD1 (6 bases). From germline, CDR1 is LGHDT and CDR2 YNNKEL (reference sequence). Trimming removed 5 bases from V and 7 bases from J, with 11 bases in between. This CDR3 is built from 13 residues. The chain's CDR3 is CASSSGTPEKLFF. The CDR3 nucleotides read TGTGCCAGCAGCTCCGGGACACCTGAAAAACTGTTTTTT.

The V and J genes are TRBV3-1 (or the pseudogene TRBV3-2) and TRBJ1-2; tentative D call: TRBD1 (5 bases). There are 16 residues in the CDR3. Trimming took 0 bases from V and 2 from J, leaving 13 bases between them. CDR1 and CDR2 (germline): LGHDT, YNNKEL (reference sequence). The CDR3 region has the DNA TGTGCCAGCAGCCAAGACGGCCAAGGGGTCAACTATGGCTACACCTTC. Protein: CASSQDGQGVNYGYTF.

The chain couples TRBV5-5 to TRBJ2-1; possibly TRBD2 for D (6 bases). V was cut by 7 bases and J by 4 bases, with 6 bases left in between. The CDR3 length is 11 residues. Germline assignment: CDR1 SGHKS and CDR2 YYEKEE (reference sequence). The CDR3 DNA follows: TGTGCCAGCGGGGGGTACAATGAGCAGTTCTTC. This gives the protein CASGGYNEQFF.

The chain links TRBV2 to TRBJ1-4; the match to TRBD1 covers 7 bases. The ends lost 3 bases at V and 8 bases at J; junction bases unmatched: 9. The CDR3 spans 15 residues. Germline V gene sequence: CDR1 SNHLY, CDR2 FYNNEI. CDR3 nucleotide sequence: TGTGCCAGCAGTGAGGAGGCAGGGGGTGGCGAAAAACTGTTTTTT. This codes for CASSEEAGGGEKLFF.

Concerning this clone: One junction end does not reproduce the germline sequence, and a read error may be involved. The V call is TRBV6-6, the J call TRBJ2-7, with D possibly matching TRBD1 (6 bases). The CDR3 spans 14 residues. Germline V gene sequence: CDR1 MNHNY, CDR2 SVGAGI (reference sequence). The CDR3 coding sequence is TGTGCCAGCAGTCCTACCTCGACTTCAGGGGATTTACACTTC. It is translated as CASSPTSTSGDLHF.

The genes are TRBV11-2 and TRBJ2-3, with 11 bases aligning to TRBD2. J was trimmed by 1 base and V by 5 bases; bases with no gene match: 5. Germline V gene lookup returns CDR1 SGHAT and CDR2 FQNNGV. This CDR3 contains 16 residues. CDR3 DNA sequence: TGTGCCAGCAGCCCTAGCGGGGGGCGCCGCACAGATACGCAGTATTTT. Translated, it gives CASSPSGGRRTDTQYF.

This chain links TRBV6-5 with TRBJ1-1, with D uncertain. Germline V gene data show CDR1 as MNHEY and CDR2 as SVGAGI. This CDR3 contains 11 residues. V lost 8 bases, J lost 7 bases, and 11 bases lay in between. The CDR3 DNA is TGTGCCAGCCTAGCCCGACTTGAAGCTTTCTTT. Protein sequence: CASLARLEAFF.

The chain recombines TRBV27 with TRBJ2-5, with D possibly being TRBD1 (6 bases). Per germline, CDR1 MNHEY and CDR2 SMNVEV (reference sequence). The CDR3 extends over 13 amino acids. Trimming took off 3 bases at V and 5 bases at J, with 10 bases between the two ends. CDR3 sequence (DNA): TGTGCCAGCAGTTTTGCAGGGGTCGAGACCCAGTACTTC. Translation: CASSFAGVETQYF.

The chain recombines TRBV27 with TRBJ1-2, with a possible D match to TRBD1 (6 bases). CDR1 is MNHEY, CDR2 SMNVEV, per germline (reference sequence). The CDR3 spans 15 residues. V lost 3 bases and J 3 bases, leaving 14 bases between the germline ends. CDR3 in DNA: TGTGCCAGCAGTTTTCAGGGGCCAGCAGACTATGGCTACACCTTC. It encodes CASSFQGPADYGYTF.

This clone was counted a single time. This chain joins TRBV4-1 and TRBJ1-2; D uncertain. Germline CDR1 is MGHRA and CDR2 is YSYEKL. V gave up 4 bases and J gave up 4 bases, with 16 bases separating them. The CDR3 contains 15 residues. Here the CDR3 reads CASSPMKEVGYGYTF. The CDR3 DNA reads as TGCGCCAGCAGCCCCATGAAGGAGGTCGGCTATGGCTACACCTTC.

V is TRBV7-9 and J is TRBJ1-1, with 8 nucleotides matching TRBD1. V shed 5 bases and J 6 bases; nucleotides not matched to a gene: 5. Per the germline V gene, CDR1 is SEHNR and CDR2 is FQNEAQ (reference sequence). This CDR3 has 13 amino acids. In nucleotides, the CDR3 is TGTGCCAGCAGCGACAGGGGCTGGGCTGAAGCTTTCTTT. Protein sequence: CASSDRGWAEAFF.

The chain recombines TRBV2 with TRBJ2-7; weak D call: TRBD2 (5 bases). The germline V and J ends were trimmed by 6 bases and 3 bases, with 15 bases remaining between them. Germline loops: CDR1 SNHLY, CDR2 FYNNEI. This CDR3 is 14 amino acids long. CDR3: CASRGSDGNYEQYF. The CDR3 DNA reads TGTGCCAGCAGGGGATCCGACGGGAACTACGAGCAGTACTTC. The variable domain in full, completed from reference TRBV2 and TRBJ2-7, reads EPEVTQTPSHQVTQMGQEVILRCVPISNHLYFYWYRQILGQKVEFLVSFYNNEISEKSEIFDDQFSVERPDGSNFTLKIRSTKLEDSAMYFCASRGSDGNYEQYFGPGTRLTVT.

This clone occurred once. This chain connects TRBV5-1 to TRBJ2-5, with TRBD2 matching over 9 bases. The CDR3 extends over 15 amino acids. V lost 5 bases to trimming and J lost 1 base; unmatched junction nucleotides: 6. Germline-derived CDR1 and CDR2 are SGHRS and YFSETQ. CDR3 DNA sequence: TGCGCCAGCAGTTTGAGCGGGGGGACCCAAGAGACCCAGTACTTC. As protein: CASSLSGGTQETQYF.

The rearrangement uses TRBV9 and TRBJ1-3; tentative D call: TRBD1 (6 bases). This CDR3 is built from 15 residues. Trimming removed 0 bases from V and 7 bases from J, with 14 bases in between. The germline gives CDR1 SGDLS, CDR2 YYNGEE. The CDR3 nucleotides read TGTGCCAGCAGCGTAGGCCCCCAACAGGGTAACACCATATATTTT. As protein: CASSVGPQQGNTIYF.

The chain is built from TRBV3-1 (or the pseudogene TRBV3-2) and TRBJ2-1; TRBD1 matches 8 bases. Germline CDR1 reads LGHDT; CDR2 reads YNNKEL (reference sequence). With V trimmed by 5 bases and J by 2 bases, 5 bases remained unmatched. The CDR3 loop spans 15 amino acids. Here the CDR3 reads CASSITGGTYNEQFF. In nucleotides, the CDR3 is TGTGCCAGCAGCATTACAGGGGGAACCTACAATGAGCAGTTCTTC.

This clone occurred many times. The chain combines TRBV27 with TRBJ1-5, with 7 positions matching TRBD1. The CDR3 loop spans 14 amino acids. Looked up from germline, CDR1 is MNHEY and CDR2 is SMNVEV (reference sequence). Unmatched junction bases numbered 7, after V lost 6 bases and J lost 5 bases. The CDR3 is CASSRGTGHQPQHF. The CDR3 DNA follows: TGTGCCAGCAGCAGGGGGACTGGTCATCAGCCCCAGCATTTT.

V is TRBV28 and J is TRBJ1-4, with 9 bases fitting TRBD1. CDR3 size: 15 residues. Germline lookup yields CDR1 MDHEN and CDR2 SYDVKM. V was clipped by 5 bases and J by 8 bases; unmatched bases: 9. The CDR3 DNA follows: TGTGCCAGCAGTACACTGGGGACAGGGAACGAAAAACTGTTTTTT. This translates into CASSTLGTGNEKLFF. The variable domain in full, with the rest retrieved from reference TRBV28 and TRBJ1-4, is DVKVTQSSRYLVKRTGEKVFLECVQDMDHENMFWYRQDPGLGLRLIYFSYDVKMKEKGDIPEGYSVSREKKERFSLILESASTNQTSMYLCASSTLGTGNEKLFFGSGTQLSVL.

The J gene is TRBJ2-2, the V gene TRBV29-1; no clear D. Germline loops: CDR1 SQVTM, CDR2 ANQGSEA. Deletions cut 4 bases from V and 6 bases from J, with 6 bases between. This CDR3 has 11 residues. The CDR3 DNA is TGCAGCGTTGCCTTCGCCGGGGAGCTGTTTTTT. The encoded protein is CSVAFAGELFF.

The V call is TRBV4-1, the J call TRBJ2-5; TRBD2 matches at 13 bases. Looked up from germline, CDR1 is MGHRA and CDR2 is YSYEKL. This CDR3 is 17 amino acids long. The V and J ends lost 4 bases and 5 bases, in that order; junction bases with no gene match: 10. The CDR3 nucleotides are TGCGCCAGCAGCCCGTGGACTAGCGGGGGACTCTGGGAGACCCAGTACTTC. It translates to CASSPWTSGGLWETQYF.

V usage is TRBV3-1 (or the pseudogene TRBV3-2) and J usage is TRBJ2-7; TRBD2 might be the D (5 bases). The CDR3 sequence is 12 residues long. From germline, CDR1 is LGHDT and CDR2 YNNKEL (reference sequence). Trimming shortened V by 5 bases and J by 4 bases, and 9 bases separated the two germline ends. The CDR3 sequence: CASSNRLYEQYF. The CDR3 DNA reads TGTGCCAGCAGCAACAGACTATACGAGCAGTACTTC.